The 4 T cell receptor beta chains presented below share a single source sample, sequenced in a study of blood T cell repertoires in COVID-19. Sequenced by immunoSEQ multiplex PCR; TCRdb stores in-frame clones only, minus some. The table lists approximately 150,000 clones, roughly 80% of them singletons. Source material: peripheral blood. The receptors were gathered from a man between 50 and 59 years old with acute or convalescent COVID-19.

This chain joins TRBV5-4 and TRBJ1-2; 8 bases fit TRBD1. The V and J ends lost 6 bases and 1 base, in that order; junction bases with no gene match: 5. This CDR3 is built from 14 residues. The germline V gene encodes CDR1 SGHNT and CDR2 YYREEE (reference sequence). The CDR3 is CASTGQGDNYGYTF. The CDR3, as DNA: TGTGCCAGCACCGGACAGGGAGATAACTATGGCTACACCTTC.

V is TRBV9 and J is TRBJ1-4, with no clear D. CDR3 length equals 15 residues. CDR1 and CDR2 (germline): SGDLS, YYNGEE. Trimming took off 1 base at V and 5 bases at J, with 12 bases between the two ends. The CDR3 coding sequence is TGTGCCAGCAGCGTAAGAGGCTCTCCGAATGAAAAACTGTTTTTT. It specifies CASSVRGSPNEKLFF. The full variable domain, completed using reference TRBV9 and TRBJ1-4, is DSGVTQTPKHLITATGQRVTLRCSPRSGDLSVYWYQQSLDQGLQFLIQYYNGEERAKGNILERFSAQQFPDLHSELNLSSLELGDSALYFCASSVRGSPNEKLFFGSGTQLSVL.

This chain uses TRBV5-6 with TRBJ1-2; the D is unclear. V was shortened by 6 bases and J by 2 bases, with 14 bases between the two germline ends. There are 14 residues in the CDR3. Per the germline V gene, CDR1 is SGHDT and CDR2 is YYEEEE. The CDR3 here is CASNREGGNYGYTF. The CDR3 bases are TGTGCCAGCAACCGGGAGGGTGGGAACTATGGCTACACCTTC. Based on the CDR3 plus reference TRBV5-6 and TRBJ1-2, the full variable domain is DAGVTQSPTHLIKTRGQQVTLRCSPKSGHDTVSWYQQALGQGPQFIFQYYEEEERQRGNFPDRFSGHQFPNYSSELNVNALLLGDSALYLCASNREGGNYGYTFGSGTRLTVV.

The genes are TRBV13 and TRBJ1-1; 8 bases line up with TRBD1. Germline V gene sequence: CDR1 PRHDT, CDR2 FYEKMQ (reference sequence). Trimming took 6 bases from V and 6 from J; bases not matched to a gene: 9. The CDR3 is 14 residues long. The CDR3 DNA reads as TGTGCCAGCAGAATTCAGGGGGCGCGGGCTGAAGCTTTCTTT. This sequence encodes CASRIQGARAEAFF.